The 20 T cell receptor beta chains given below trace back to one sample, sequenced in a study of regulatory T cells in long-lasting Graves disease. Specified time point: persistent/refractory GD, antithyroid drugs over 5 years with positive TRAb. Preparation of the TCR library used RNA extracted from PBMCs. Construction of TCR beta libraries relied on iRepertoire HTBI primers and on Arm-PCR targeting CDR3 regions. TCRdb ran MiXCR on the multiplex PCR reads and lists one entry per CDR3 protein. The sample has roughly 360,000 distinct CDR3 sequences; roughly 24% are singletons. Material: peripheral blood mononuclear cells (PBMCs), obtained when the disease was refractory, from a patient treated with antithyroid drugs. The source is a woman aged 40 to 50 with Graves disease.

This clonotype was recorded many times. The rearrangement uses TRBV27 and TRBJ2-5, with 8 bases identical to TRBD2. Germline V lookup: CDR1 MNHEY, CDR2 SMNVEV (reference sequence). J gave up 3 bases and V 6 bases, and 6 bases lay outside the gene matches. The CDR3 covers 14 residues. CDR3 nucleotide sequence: TGTGCCAGCAGCGGGACTAGGGCCGAAGAGACCCAGTACTTC. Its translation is CASSGTRAEETQYF.

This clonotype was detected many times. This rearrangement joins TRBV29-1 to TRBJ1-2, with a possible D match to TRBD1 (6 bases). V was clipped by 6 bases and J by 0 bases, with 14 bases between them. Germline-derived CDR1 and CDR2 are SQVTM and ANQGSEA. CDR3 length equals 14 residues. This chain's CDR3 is CSVRQAKANYGYTF. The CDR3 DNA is TGCAGCGTCAGACAGGCAAAAGCTAACTATGGCTACACCTTC.

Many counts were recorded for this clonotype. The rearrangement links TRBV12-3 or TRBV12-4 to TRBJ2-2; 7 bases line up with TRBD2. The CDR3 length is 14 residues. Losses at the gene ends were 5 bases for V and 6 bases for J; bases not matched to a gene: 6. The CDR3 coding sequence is TGTGCCAGCAGTCCCCGGGAGGACCCCGGGGAGCTGTTTTTT. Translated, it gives CASSPREDPGELFF.

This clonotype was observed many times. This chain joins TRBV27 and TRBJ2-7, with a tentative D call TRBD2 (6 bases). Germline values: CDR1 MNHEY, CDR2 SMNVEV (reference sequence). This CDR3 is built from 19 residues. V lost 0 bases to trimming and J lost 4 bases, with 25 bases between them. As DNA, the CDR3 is TGTGCCAGCAGTTTATCACCTCCCGGAGGGGCGGGTGCGGGATACGAGCAGTACTTC. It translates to CASSLSPPGGAGAGYEQYF.

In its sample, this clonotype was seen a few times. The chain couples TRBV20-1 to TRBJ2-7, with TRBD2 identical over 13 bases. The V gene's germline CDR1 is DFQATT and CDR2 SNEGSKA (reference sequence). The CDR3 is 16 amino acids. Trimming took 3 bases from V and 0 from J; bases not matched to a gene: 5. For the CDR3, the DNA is TGCAGTGCTAGTGGGACTAGCGGGGTGAGCTCCTACGAGCAGTACTTC. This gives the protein CSASGTSGVSSYEQYF.

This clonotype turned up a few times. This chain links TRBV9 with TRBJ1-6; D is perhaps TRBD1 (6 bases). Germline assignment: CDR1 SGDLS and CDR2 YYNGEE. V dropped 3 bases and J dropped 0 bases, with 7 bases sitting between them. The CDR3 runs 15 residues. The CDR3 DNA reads TGTGCCAGCAGCGCCAGGGGCTCCTATAATTCACCCCTCCACTTT. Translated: CASSARGSYNSPLHF. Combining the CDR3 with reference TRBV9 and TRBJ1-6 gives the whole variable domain DSGVTQTPKHLITATGQRVTLRCSPRSGDLSVYWYQQSLDQGLQFLIQYYNGEERAKGNILERFSAQQFPDLHSELNLSSLELGDSALYFCASSARGSYNSPLHFGNGTRLTVT.

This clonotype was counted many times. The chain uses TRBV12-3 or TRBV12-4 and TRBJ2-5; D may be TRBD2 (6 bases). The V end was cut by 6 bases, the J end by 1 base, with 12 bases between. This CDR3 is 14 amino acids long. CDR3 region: CASRGGALQETQYF. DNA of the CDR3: TGTGCCAGCAGAGGCGGGGCCCTCCAAGAGACCCAGTACTTC.

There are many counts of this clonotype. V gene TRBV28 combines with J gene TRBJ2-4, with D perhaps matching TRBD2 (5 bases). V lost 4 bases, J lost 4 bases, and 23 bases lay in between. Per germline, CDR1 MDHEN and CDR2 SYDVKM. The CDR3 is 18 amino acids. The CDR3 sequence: CASSSTIRRQERKNIQYF. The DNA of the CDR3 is TGTGCCAGCAGTTCCACTATAAGGAGGCAGGAGAGGAAAAACATTCAGTACTTC.

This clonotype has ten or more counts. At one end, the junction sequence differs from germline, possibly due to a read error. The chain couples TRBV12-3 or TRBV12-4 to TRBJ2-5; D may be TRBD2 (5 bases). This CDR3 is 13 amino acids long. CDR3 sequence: CASSLVGRETQYF. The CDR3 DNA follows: TGTGCCAGCAGCTTAGTTGGGAGAGAGACCCAGTACTTC.

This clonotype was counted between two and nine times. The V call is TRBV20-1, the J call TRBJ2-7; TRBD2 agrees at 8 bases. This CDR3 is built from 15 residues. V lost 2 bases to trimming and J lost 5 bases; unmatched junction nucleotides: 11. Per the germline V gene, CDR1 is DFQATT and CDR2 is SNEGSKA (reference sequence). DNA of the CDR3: TGCAGTGCTAGAACCCCAAAGCGGGAGTGGCACGAGCAGTACTTC. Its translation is CSARTPKREWHEQYF.

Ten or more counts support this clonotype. For the CDR3, the DNA is TGTGCCAGCAGCCTCTCCGGGACACCTAAGGGCGCTTTCTTT. Its translation: CASSLSGTPKGAFF. The chain links TRBV6-1 to TRBJ1-1, with D tentatively TRBD1 (6 bases). Germline V gene lookup returns CDR1 MNHNS and CDR2 SASEGT. V lost 6 bases, J lost 11 bases, and 22 bases lay in between. The CDR3 extends over 14 amino acids.

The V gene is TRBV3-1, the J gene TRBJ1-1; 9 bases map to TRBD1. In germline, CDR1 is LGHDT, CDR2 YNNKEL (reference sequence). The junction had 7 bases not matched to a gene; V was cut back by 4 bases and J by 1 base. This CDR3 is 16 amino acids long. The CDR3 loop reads CASSPRGGQGNTEAFF. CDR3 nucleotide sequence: TGTGCCAGCAGCCCCCGCGGGGGACAGGGGAACACTGAAGCTTTCTTT.

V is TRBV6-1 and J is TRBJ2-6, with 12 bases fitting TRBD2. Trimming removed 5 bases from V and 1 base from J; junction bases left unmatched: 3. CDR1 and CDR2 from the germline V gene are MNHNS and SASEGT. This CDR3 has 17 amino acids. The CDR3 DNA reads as TGTGCCAGCAGTAAACTAGCGGGAGGATCTGGGGCCAACGTCCTGACTTTC. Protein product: CASSKLAGGSGANVLTF.

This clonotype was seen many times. The CDR3 DNA follows: TGTGCCAGCACCTGGACTAGCGGGAGGTACGAGCAGTACTTC. This gives the protein CASTWTSGRYEQYF. This rearrangement joins TRBV28 to TRBJ2-7; 14 nucleotides agree with TRBD2. J was trimmed by 4 bases and V by 7 bases; bases with no gene match: 3. The CDR3 is made up of 14 amino acids. CDR1 is MDHEN, CDR2 SYDVKM, per germline.

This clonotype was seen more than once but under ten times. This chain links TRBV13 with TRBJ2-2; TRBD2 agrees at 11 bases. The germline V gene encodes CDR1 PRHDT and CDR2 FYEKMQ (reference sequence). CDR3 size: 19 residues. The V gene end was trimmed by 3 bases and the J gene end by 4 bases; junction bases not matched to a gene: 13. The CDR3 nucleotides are TGTGCCAGCAGCTTTGCCGGGACTAGCGGCCTCAAGGGCACCGGGGAGCTGTTTTTT. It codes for CASSFAGTSGLKGTGELFF.

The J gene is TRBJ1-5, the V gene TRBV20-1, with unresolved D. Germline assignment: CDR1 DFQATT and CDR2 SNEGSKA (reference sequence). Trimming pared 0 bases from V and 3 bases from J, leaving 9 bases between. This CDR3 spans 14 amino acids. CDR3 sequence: CSARDGVSNQPQHF. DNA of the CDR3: TGCAGTGCTAGAGATGGGGTTTCCAATCAGCCCCAGCATTTT.

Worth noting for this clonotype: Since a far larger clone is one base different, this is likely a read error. In DNA form, the CDR3 reads TGTGCCAGCAGGCCAGGGCTAGTCTACGAGCAGTACTTC. Translating it yields CASRPGLVYEQYF. The chain links TRBV28 to TRBJ2-7, with a tentative D call TRBD1 (5 bases). Per germline, CDR1 MDHEN and CDR2 SYDVKM. This CDR3 contains 13 residues. V was shortened by 6 bases and J by 3 bases, with 12 bases between the two germline ends.

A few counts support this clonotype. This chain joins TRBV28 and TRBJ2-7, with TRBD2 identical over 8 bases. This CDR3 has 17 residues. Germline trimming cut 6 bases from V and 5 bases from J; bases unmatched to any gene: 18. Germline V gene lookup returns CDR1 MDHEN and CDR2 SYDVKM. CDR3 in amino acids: CASRRLGTAGGGNEQYF. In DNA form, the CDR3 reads TGTGCCAGCAGGCGACTGGGGACGGCGGGAGGAGGAAACGAGCAGTACTTC. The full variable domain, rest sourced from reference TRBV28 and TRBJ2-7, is DVKVTQSSRYLVKRTGEKVFLECVQDMDHENMFWYRQDPGLGLRLIYFSYDVKMKEKGDIPEGYSVSREKKERFSLILESASTNQTSMYLCASRRLGTAGGGNEQYFGPGTRLTVT.

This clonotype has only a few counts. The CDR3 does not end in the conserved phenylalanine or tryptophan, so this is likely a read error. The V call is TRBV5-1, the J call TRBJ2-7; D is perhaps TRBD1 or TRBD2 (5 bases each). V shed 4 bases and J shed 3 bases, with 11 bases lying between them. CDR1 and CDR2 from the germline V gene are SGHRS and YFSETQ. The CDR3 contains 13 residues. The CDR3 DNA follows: TGCGCCAGCAGCCCCGGGACGAACTACGAGCAGTACCTC. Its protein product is CASSPGTNYEQYL.

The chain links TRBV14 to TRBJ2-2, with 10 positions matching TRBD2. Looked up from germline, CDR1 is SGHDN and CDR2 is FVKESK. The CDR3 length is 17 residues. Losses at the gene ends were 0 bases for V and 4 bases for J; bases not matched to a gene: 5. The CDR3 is CASSQDRAGGSTGELFF. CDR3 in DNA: TGTGCCAGCAGCCAAGATCGAGCGGGAGGGAGCACCGGGGAGCTGTTTTTT.